This paragraph reports one T cell receptor (beta chain). Its antigen remains unknown. The data derive from a study of cytomegalovirus exposure and HLA in healthy donors. Study-wide results and limits: Accurate prediction of HLA-A and HLA-B alleles (for most subjects) was reportedly achieved from TCR beta sequences.

PCR employed 60 Vbeta and 13 Jbeta primers. The protocol was immunoSEQ multiplex PCR, while the TCRdb copy is restricted to in-frame clones and leaves out a portion. The data hold about 160,000 clones, with about 85% observed a single time. This receptor was obtained from a man in his late teens or twenties in good health and CMV-seropositive. Sequenced material: PBMCs.

Written as DNA, the CDR3 is TGTGCCAGTAGTATAGACCGACGGGACACCGGGGAGCTGTTTTTT. Its protein is CASSIDRRDTGELFF. This chain connects TRBV19 to TRBJ2-2, with D unresolved. CDR3 length equals 15 residues. The germline V gene has CDR1 LNHDA and CDR2 SQIVND (reference sequence). V lost 0 bases to trimming and J lost 3 bases, with 8 bases between them.